This is a list of T cell receptor beta chains from one sample in a study of human T cells and chemical hapten exposure. TCRdb used MiXCR to reprocess the RACE reads, holding one entry per CDR3 protein. The table has roughly 120,000 distinct CDR3 sequences, approximately 13% seen once. The sample here was whole blood, taken in connection with sensitization to the hapten diphenylcyclopropenone (DPC). The source of these receptors is a woman under 30 with alopecia areata. Some clones in this sample may be carry-over from other donors' samples. The CDR3 runs from the conserved cysteine through the conserved F or W. The D gene is left open where the match is weak. The size entry is marked missing in some rows and otherwise reads once, few, many or a size class.

abundance	j_gene	d_gene	v_gene	CDR3nt	CDR3aa
.	TRBJ1-5	TRBD1	TRBV6-2/TRBV6-3	TGTGCCAGCAGTTACGCGACAGGGGAGTATCAGCCCCAGCATTTT	CASSYATGEYQPQHF
many	TRBJ2-3	.	TRBV7-2	TGTGCCAGCAGCTTAGACCTGGGGGATACGCAGTATTTT	CASSLDLGDTQYF
.	TRBJ1-2	TRBD1	TRBV10-3	TGTGCCATCAGTGATTGGGACAGGACCAATGGCTACACCTTC	CAISDWDRTNGYTF
.	TRBJ1-2	.	TRBV9	TGTGCCAGCAGCGTATGGATAAACGCTAACTATGGCTACACCTTC	CASSVWINANYGYTF
few	TRBJ1-5	.	TRBV20-1	TGCAGTGCTAGAGGGGGGTTGGGAACCAATCAGCCCCAGCATTTT	CSARGGLGTNQPQHF
many	TRBJ2-3	.	TRBV7-8	TGTGCCAGCAACCAGGGTTTGGGCACAGATACGCAGTATTTT	CASNQGLGTDTQYF
.	TRBJ2-1	TRBD1	TRBV4-1	TGCGCCAGCAGCCAAGTGGGGGCCGGGACAGGGGCCTACAATGAGCAGTTCTTC	CASSQVGAGTGAYNEQFF
many	TRBJ2-3	TRBD2	TRBV7-2	TGTGCCAGCACCCTCCGGGGGGGTTTCACAGATACGCAGTATTTT	CASTLRGGFTDTQYF
few	TRBJ1-1	TRBD1	TRBV5-6	TGTGCCAGCAGCTTTCGAGGGGGCAGCACTGAAGCTTTCTTT	CASSFRGGSTEAFF
many	TRBJ2-5	.	TRBV7-9	TGTGCCAGCAGCTTAAAAGAGACCCAGTACTTC	CASSLKETQYF
.	TRBJ2-7	.	TRBV28	TGTGCCAGCAGTTCCCCACCTTCGGGGGAGCAGTACTTC	CASSSPPSGEQYF
many	TRBJ2-3	.	TRBV11-2	TGTGCCAGCAGCCACAAGCACCCAGGAGATACGCAGTATTTT	CASSHKHPGDTQYF
few	TRBJ2-3	TRBD2	TRBV18	TGTGCCAGCTCACGTAGCGGGACCCCCGTGGCGCAGTATTTT	CASSRSGTPVAQYF
few	TRBJ1-5	.	TRBV7-9	TGTGCCAGCAGCCATGACAGTTATAGCAATCAGCCCCAGCATTTT	CASSHDSYSNQPQHF
.	TRBJ2-3	.	TRBV20-1	TGCAGTGCTAGAGATCTCGGCAGCGCCACAGATACGCAGTATTTT	CSARDLGSATDTQYF
few	TRBJ1-1	.	TRBV6-4	TGTGCCAGCAGGACAACACCGAACACTGAAGCTTTCTTT	CASRTTPNTEAFF
.	TRBJ2-3	TRBD2	TRBV29-1	TGCAGCTCTAAGGGATCTAGCGGGGGGTACACAGATACGCAGTATTTT	CSSKGSSGGYTDTQYF
many	TRBJ1-2	.	TRBV18	TGTGCCAGCTCGCCCCGGGGGGCGACGGGAGGCTACACCTTC	CASSPRGATGGYTF
few	TRBJ2-7	.	TRBV29-1	TGCAGCGTTGAGATAGGACCTTCTGGGGAGCAGTACTTC	CSVEIGPSGEQYF
.	TRBJ1-2	.	TRBV6-5	TGTGCCAGCCGGACGTTCCTTCGTGGCTACACCTTC	CASRTFLRGYTF
.	TRBJ1-3	.	TRBV18	TGTGCCAGCTCACCATTGACACGGAACAGTCTCAACTCTGGAAACACCATATATTTT	CASSPLTRNSLNSGNTIYF
many	TRBJ2-7	TRBD1	TRBV5-1	TGCGCCAGCAGCTTGGATACAGGGGGGTACGAGCAGTACTTC	CASSLDTGGYEQYF
.	TRBJ2-6	.	TRBV25-1	TGTGCCAGCAGTGATACTGGGGCCAACGTCCTGACTTTC	CASSDTGANVLTF
many	TRBJ1-5	.	TRBV12-3/TRBV12-4	TGTGCCAGCAGTCGATTAAATAGCAATCAGCCCCAGCATTTT	CASSRLNSNQPQHF
.	TRBJ1-2	TRBD1	TRBV7-2	TGTGCCAGCAGCTTACAGGGGGCCCCCTATGGCTACACCTTC	CASSLQGAPYGYTF